This record covers a single TCR beta chain. This sample is part of a study of T cell repertoires in cytomegalovirus infection. TCRdb reprocessed the reads with MiXCR, giving one entry per CDR3 protein. The sample shows under 350,000 distinct CDR3 sequences, more than 9% of them seen only once. Trimming removed 4 bases at V and 7 bases at J, with 24 bases between. The CDR3 covers 17 residues. Germline V CDR1 and CDR2: SGHDT, YYEEEE. The sequenced sample consisted of PBMCs. This chain connects TRBV5-6 to TRBJ2-1; possible D gene TRBD2, 6 bases. The clonotype originates from a human donor in good health (CMV status not recorded). Some clones in this sample may be carry-over from other donors' samples. This CDR3 is CASSTRRTTHTGNEQFF. Written as DNA, the CDR3 is TGTGCCAGCAGCACCAGGAGGACTACCCACACCGGAAATGAGCAGTTCTTC.